The 30 T cell receptor beta chains given below trace back to one sample, sequenced in a study of vaccination and CD4 T cells after COVID-19 (dated by TCRdb to between 2022 and 2023). Libraries were constructed by PCR. Instrument used: Illumina iSeq 100. DNA from cultured CD4+ T cells was subjected to TCR sequencing with the Oncomine TCR Beta short-read assay at the Johns Hopkins FTIC core. In TCRdb, the public reads were trimmed at Q25 with fastp and aligned with MiXCR, with productive beta chains retained. Under each unique CDR3 protein, matching rows form one entry showing the most common genes and DNA. For this sample there are fewer than 20,000 distinct CDR3 sequences; 48% appear just once. The biggest ten clones account for around 5% of the sample. No antigen is known for these receptors. Sample treatment or condition, as interpreted from the label and publication: approximately 10-day PBMC culture with coronavirus spike peptide pools or control peptides (ViraFEST assay).

The specimen was CD4+ T cells from blood, cultured in vitro, collected before SARS-CoV-2 vaccination. The receptors stem from a human donor who had recovered from COVID-19.

In this sample, this clonotype turned up once. V gene TRBV11-2 combines with J gene TRBJ2-7; weak D call: TRBD1 (5 bases). The ends were cut back, 5 bases at V and 6 bases at J, with 14 bases in the middle. The germline CDR1 and CDR2 sequences are SGHAT and FQNNGV. This CDR3 is 13 amino acids long. CDR3 in amino acids: CASSHSQVPEQYF. The CDR3 bases are TGTGCCAGCAGCCATTCACAGGTTCCCGAGCAGTACTTC.

A remark on this clonotype: Germline and junction disagree at one end, which may indicate a read error. This chain links TRBV10-1 with TRBJ2-3; no firm D call. Germline V gene lookup returns CDR1 WNHNN and CDR2 SYGVQD (reference sequence). CDR3 length: 14 residues. The CDR3 protein is CASSDIGGTDTQYF. DNA of the CDR3: TGCGCCAGCAGTGATATCGGCGGCACGGATACGCAGTATTTT.

There are a few counts of this clonotype. CDR3 region: CASSSHTDTQYF. CDR3 DNA sequence: TGTGCCAGCAGTAGCCACACAGATACGCAGTATTTT. V is TRBV6-1 and J is TRBJ2-3, with D unclear. V lost 5 bases and J 2 bases, leaving 5 bases between the germline ends. This CDR3 has 12 residues. Per germline, CDR1 MNHNS and CDR2 SASEGT.

V usage is TRBV6-1 and J usage is TRBJ2-1, with unresolved D. This CDR3 comprises 17 residues. The ends were cut back, 5 bases at V and 5 bases at J, with 22 bases in the middle. CDR1 is MNHNS and CDR2 is SASEGT in the germline V gene. The CDR3 nucleotides are TGTGCCAGCAGTCAGAGAGACTCCCGAAGAATGGACAATGAGCAGTTCTTC. Its translation is CASSQRDSRRMDNEQFF.

The chain joins TRBV7-3 to TRBJ1-1, with D perhaps matching TRBD1 (6 bases). This CDR3 region has 14 residues. Trimming removed 5 bases from V and 5 bases from J, with 15 bases in between. The germline V gene has CDR1 SGHTA and CDR2 FQGTGA. CDR3 sequence (DNA): TGTGCCAGCAGCCTCTTGGGGGGCCGAACTGAAGCTTTCTTT. It codes for CASSLLGGRTEAFF.

The gene calls are TRBV20-1 and TRBJ1-1; D is unclear. Trimming shortened V by 6 bases and J by 0 bases, and 14 bases separated the two germline ends. This CDR3 contains 14 residues. Germline CDR1 and CDR2: DFQATT and SNEGSKA (reference sequence). The CDR3 region has the DNA TGCAGTGCCCGACTAGACAACATGAACACTGAAGCTTTCTTT. It encodes CSARLDNMNTEAFF.

This chain uses TRBV20-1 with TRBJ2-3; TRBD2 matches 10 bases. The germline CDR1 and CDR2 sequences are DFQATT and SNEGSKA (reference sequence). CDR3 length: 19 residues. Unmatched junction bases numbered 18, after V lost 6 bases and J lost 0 bases. Here the CDR3 reads CSAIGPSGRESPSTDTQYF. The CDR3 DNA sequence: TGCAGTGCAATCGGACCTAGCGGGAGAGAGTCTCCTAGCACAGATACGCAGTATTTT.

This clonotype appeared a few times. The V gene is TRBV7-3, the J gene TRBJ1-2; TRBD1 might be the D (6 bases). Per germline, CDR1 SGHTA and CDR2 FQGTGA. The CDR3 length is 17 residues. V lost 2 bases and J 6 bases, leaving 22 bases between the germline ends. CDR3: CASSLALHGTPGDGYTF. Written as DNA, the CDR3 is TGTGCCAGCAGCTTAGCGTTGCACGGGACACCTGGGGATGGCTACACCTTC.

This chain joins TRBV6-2 or TRBV6-3 and TRBJ1-2; no clear D. V lost 2 bases and J 3 bases, leaving 13 bases between the germline ends. CDR1 is MNHEY and CDR2 is SVGEGT in the germline V gene. The CDR3 runs 15 residues. In DNA, the CDR3 is TGTGCCAGCAGTTACCATCTCGGACGGGACTATGGCTACACCTTC. Residues: CASSYHLGRDYGYTF.

CDR3 amino acids: CASIPGEGKAGLATLVFHEQYF. In DNA form, the CDR3 reads TGTGCCAGCATCCCCGGGGAAGGTAAGGCGGGACTAGCGACACTAGTATTCCACGAGCAGTACTTC. The J gene is TRBJ2-7, the V gene TRBV7-2, with 10 bases identical to TRBD2. Per germline, CDR1 SGHTA and CDR2 FQGNSA. The length of the CDR3 is 22 residues. V shed 7 bases, J shed 5 bases, and the junction held 32 bases outside the gene matches.

The CDR3 nucleotides read TGCAGTGCTAGAGCCACCGGGGGGCCCTACGAGCAGTACTTC. Residues: CSARATGGPYEQYF. The chain links TRBV20-1 to TRBJ2-7; the D gene is possibly TRBD2 (7 bases). V shed 1 base and J shed 2 bases, with 12 bases lying between them. The CDR3 has 14 residues. Germline CDR1 reads DFQATT; CDR2 reads SNEGSKA (reference sequence).

The chain couples TRBV15 to TRBJ2-7; D is undetermined. The germline V gene encodes CDR1 LNHNV and CDR2 YYDKDF (reference sequence). This CDR3 is 14 amino acids long. With 1 base removed from V and 2 bases from J, the gap between germline ends came to 9 bases. CDR3 region: CATSRARPPYEQYF. CDR3 DNA sequence: TGTGCCACCAGCAGAGCTAGGCCCCCCTACGAGCAGTACTTC.

V is TRBV7-8 and J is TRBJ1-3, with no clear D. Germline CDR1 and CDR2: SGHVS and FQNEAQ. V was cut by 1 base and J by 0 bases, with 10 bases left in between. There are 16 residues in the CDR3. This chain's CDR3 is CASSLGGQNSGNTIYF. The CDR3, as DNA: TGTGCCAGCAGCTTAGGCGGGCAGAACTCTGGAAACACCATATATTTT.

This clonotype was seen more than once but under ten times. The rearrangement uses TRBV20-1 and TRBJ2-7, with TRBD1 as a possible D gene (6 bases). The CDR3 loop spans 16 amino acids. Germline loops: CDR1 DFQATT, CDR2 SNEGSKA (reference sequence). Trimming pared 1 base from V and 0 bases from J, leaving 16 bases between. DNA for the CDR3: TGCAGTGCTAGAGCTCTCCGGGACAAGGGCTCCTACGAGCAGTACTTC. It yields the protein CSARALRDKGSYEQYF.

The count of this clonotype is one. The rearrangement uses TRBV11-1 and TRBJ1-2, with 9 bases fitting TRBD1. The germline V gene has CDR1 SGHAT and CDR2 FQDESV (reference sequence). The V segment lost 5 bases and the J segment 7 bases; nucleotides outside the gene matches: 8. The length of the CDR3 is 14 residues. CDR3 protein: CASSLPGQGLGYTF. CDR3 sequence (DNA): TGTGCCAGCAGCCTGCCGGGACAGGGCCTTGGCTACACCTTC.

A few counts support this clonotype. The chain links TRBV7-8 to TRBJ2-1; no clear D gene. Trimming removed 1 base from V and 9 bases from J, with 10 bases in between. The CDR3 runs 13 residues. The V gene's germline CDR1 is SGHVS and CDR2 FQNEAQ. The CDR3 bases are TGTGCCAGCAGCTTAGTTTTAGTCGGTGAGCAGTTCTTC. It codes for CASSLVLVGEQFF.

The genes are TRBV27 and TRBJ1-1, with 7 bases identical to TRBD1. Trimming took 3 bases from V and 0 from J; bases not matched to a gene: 1. CDR3 length: 14 amino acids. Per the germline V gene, CDR1 is MNHEY and CDR2 is SMNVEV (reference sequence). CDR3 in DNA: TGTGCCAGCAGTTTGGGGACAGTGAACACTGAAGCTTTCTTT. Translating gives CASSLGTVNTEAFF.

The chain couples TRBV20-1 to TRBJ1-2; 7 bases are a match to TRBD1. The CDR3 is made up of 14 amino acids. Looked up from germline, CDR1 is DFQATT and CDR2 is SNEGSKA (reference sequence). V lost 6 bases and J lost 2; bases outside the gene matches: 9. The CDR3, as DNA: TGCAGTGCCCAACAGGGGAACACCAACTATGGCTACACCTTC. Its translation: CSAQQGNTNYGYTF.

The chain has TRBV24-1 and TRBJ2-7, with D possibly being TRBD1 (6 bases). The CDR3 has 15 residues. Germline loops: CDR1 KGHDR, CDR2 SFDVKD. Trimming removed 4 bases from V and 0 bases from J, with 12 bases in between. The CDR3 protein is CATSDPRDNSYEQYF. The CDR3 DNA reads TGTGCCACCAGTGACCCCCGGGACAACTCCTACGAGCAGTACTTC.

This chain joins TRBV10-3 and TRBJ1-1; D call uncertain. This CDR3 has 16 residues. Per germline, CDR1 ENHRY and CDR2 SYGVKD. V lost 0 bases and J lost 3, with 14 bases in between. CDR3 nucleotides: TGTGCCATCAGTGAGTCGTCTTGGGCGGGAGACACTGAAGCTTTCTTT. Amino acids: CAISESSWAGDTEAFF.

The V and J genes are TRBV6-5 and TRBJ2-2, with 15 bases lining up with TRBD2. V lost 0 bases to trimming and J lost 5 bases; unmatched junction nucleotides: 1. Germline lookup yields CDR1 MNHEY and CDR2 SVGAGI. CDR3 size: 17 residues. CDR3 sequence (DNA): TGTGCCAGCAGTTACTCCGGACTAGCGGGGGGGACCGGGGAGCTGTTTTTT. It specifies CASSYSGLAGGTGELFF.

By proportion, this clonotype is medium-sized. The chain uses TRBV6-1 and TRBJ1-6; perhaps TRBD1 as D (5 bases). Trimming removed 7 bases from V and 14 bases from J, with 15 bases in between. The CDR3 runs 12 residues. Germline CDR1 MNHNS, CDR2 SASEGT. The CDR3 coding sequence is TGTGCCAGCACCGTGGGGGTAGACACCCTCCACTTT. Translated: CASTVGVDTLHF.

The chain joins TRBV6-1 to TRBJ2-2, with TRBD2 matching over 9 bases. Germline values: CDR1 MNHNS, CDR2 SASEGT. The trim removed 10 bases at V and 5 bases at J, leaving 5 bases unmatched. The CDR3 has 13 amino acids. In nucleotides, the CDR3 is TGTGCCATCAGCGGGGGGCGAACCGGGGAGCTGTTTTTT. Its translation is CAISGGRTGELFF.

The chain carries TRBV15 and TRBJ2-7; 10 bases are shared with TRBD1. Germline loops: CDR1 LNHNV, CDR2 YYDKDF (reference sequence). V trimming: 2 bases; J trimming: 6 bases; junction bases outside the gene matches: 4. The CDR3 sequence is 14 residues long. CDR3 DNA sequence: TGTGCCACCAGCAGAAACCGGGACAGGGGCGAGCAGTACTTC. Amino acid sequence: CATSRNRDRGEQYF.

In this sample, this clonotype turned up a few times. V gene TRBV7-9 combines with J gene TRBJ1-1; D unclear. The CDR3 is 13 residues long. The V and J ends lost 5 bases and 4 bases respectively, with 11 bases between them. Germline-derived CDR1 and CDR2 are SEHNR and FQNEAQ (reference sequence). DNA for the CDR3: TGTGCCAGCAGCGCCGAAGCCGGCACTGAAGCTTTCTTT. It translates to CASSAEAGTEAFF.

The J gene is TRBJ2-2, the V gene TRBV11-3, with D unresolved. Deletions cut 5 bases from V and 5 bases from J, with 15 bases between. CDR3 length equals 15 residues. The germline CDR1 and CDR2 sequences are SGHNT and YENEEA. CDR3 protein: CASSPRPSWTGELFF. The CDR3 region has the DNA TGTGCCAGCAGCCCACGCCCGAGCTGGACCGGGGAGCTGTTTTTT. Complete variable domain (other parts from reference TRBV11-3 and TRBJ2-2): EAGVVQSPRYKIIEKKQPVAFWCNPISGHNTLYWYLQNLGQGPELLIRYENEEAVDDSQLPKDRFSAERLKGVDSTLKIQPAELGDSAVYLCASSPRPSWTGELFFGEGSRLTVL.

V is TRBV9 and J is TRBJ1-6; no firm D call. With 4 bases removed from V and 8 bases from J, the gap between germline ends came to 7 bases. Germline values: CDR1 SGDLS, CDR2 YYNGEE. This CDR3 spans 12 amino acids. This CDR3 is CASSPIDSPLHF. CDR3 nucleotide sequence: TGTGCCAGCAGCCCCATCGATTCACCCCTCCACTTT.

The genes are TRBV11-2 and TRBJ2-7; no firm D call. V gave up 7 bases and J gave up 0 bases, with 10 bases separating them. The CDR3 consists of 13 residues. Germline CDR1 reads SGHAT; CDR2 reads FQNNGV. CDR3 protein: CASTPVGSYEQYF. In DNA form, the CDR3 reads TGTGCCAGCACCCCCGTGGGCTCCTACGAGCAGTACTTC.

The CDR3 sequence is CASSQARGPEAFF. CDR3 nucleotide sequence: TGCGCCAGCAGCCAAGCTAGGGGGCCTGAAGCTTTCTTT. The chain recombines TRBV4-3 with TRBJ1-1; 7 bases are a match to TRBD1. J was trimmed by 6 bases and V by 1 base; bases with no gene match: 2. Germline V gene lookup returns CDR1 LGHNA and CDR2 YSLEER. The CDR3 extends over 13 amino acids.

The J gene is TRBJ2-2, the V gene TRBV7-2, with D possibly being TRBD1 (6 bases). V lost 5 bases to trimming and J lost 7 bases, with 17 bases between them. Germline V CDR1 and CDR2: SGHTA, FQGNSA. There are 15 residues in the CDR3. The chain's CDR3 is CASSPGTGKNGELFF. CDR3 DNA: TGTGCCAGCAGCCCCGGAACAGGGAAAAACGGGGAGCTGTTTTTT.